These 20 T cell receptor beta chains came from one sample sequenced in a study of shared clonotypes between healthy human individuals. Profiling relied on immunoSEQ multiplex PCR, and the TCRdb table lists in-frame clones only, not all of them. The data hold 2 million to 3 million clones, with 93% observed a single time. Sample: naive CD4+ T cells from PBMCs. As for subset: CD45RA+ positively selected. These receptors originate from a man aged 18 to 35 in good health. Some clones in this sample may be carry-over from other donors' samples.

The chain uses TRBV28 and TRBJ1-2; no clear D. The CDR3 is 13 amino acids. Trimming shortened V by 6 bases and J by 5 bases, and 13 bases separated the two germline ends. Germline assignment: CDR1 MDHEN and CDR2 SYDVKM. In DNA, the CDR3 is TGTGCCAGCAGAATCGGGCGGATTTATGGCTACACCTTC. It yields the protein CASRIGRIYGYTF.

This clone was observed a single time. J is TRBJ2-1 and V is TRBV5-1, with 9 bases identical to TRBD2. There are 17 residues in the CDR3. The V gene's germline CDR1 is SGHRS and CDR2 YFSETQ. The J segment lost 4 bases and the V segment lost 0 bases, leaving 8 bases of the junction unmatched. The chain's CDR3 is CASSLVGAGGDYNEQFF. For the CDR3, the DNA is TGCGCCAGCAGCTTGGTGGGAGCGGGAGGAGATTACAATGAGCAGTTCTTC.

The V gene is TRBV29-1, the J gene TRBJ2-3; TRBD2 matches 9 bases. Germline V gives CDR1 SQVTM, CDR2 ANQGSEA. The CDR3 length is 13 residues. Unmatched junction bases numbered 2, after V lost 4 bases and J lost 3 bases. The CDR3, as DNA: TGCAGCGTTGGCGGGAGGGAAACAGATACGCAGTATTTT. Translation: CSVGGRETDTQYF.

This clone has only a few counts. Other DNA variants within this sample encode the same CDR3. The rearrangement joins TRBV28 to TRBJ2-2; D is unresolved. V lost 3 bases to trimming and J lost 1 base, with 3 bases between them. This CDR3 comprises 13 residues. Germline CDR1 and CDR2: MDHEN and SYDVKM. The CDR3 loop reads CASSFQNTGELFF. For the CDR3, the DNA is TGTGCCAGCAGTTTTCAGAACACCGGGGAGCTGTTTTTT.

The table lists this clone with a count of one. The rearrangement uses TRBV2 and TRBJ1-1, with D unclear. The germline V gene encodes CDR1 SNHLY and CDR2 FYNNEI. Trimming took 7 bases from V and 4 from J, leaving 13 bases between them. This CDR3 spans 13 amino acids. The CDR3 sequence: CASNLDRGTEAFF. For the CDR3, the DNA is TGTGCCAGCAACCTGGATCGGGGCACTGAAGCTTTCTTT.

The genes are TRBV6-4 and TRBJ2-3; possibly TRBD1 or TRBD2 for D (5 bases each). Trimming cost V 6 bases and J 4 bases, with 14 bases left between them. The germline gives CDR1 MRHNA, CDR2 SNTAGT. This CDR3 has 14 residues. For the CDR3, the DNA is TGTGCCAGCAGGGACGGGCGAGGGGCAGATACGCAGTATTTT. It encodes CASRDGRGADTQYF.

The chain combines TRBV29-1 with TRBJ2-7, with D maybe TRBD2 (6 bases). The CDR3 totals 13 residues. Germline V gene sequence: CDR1 SQVTM, CDR2 ANQGSEA. V lost 6 bases, J lost 6 bases, and 18 bases lay in between. For the CDR3, the DNA is TGCAGCGTGGAGCGGGTATCCAGTCTCGAGCAGTACTTC. As protein: CSVERVSSLEQYF.

The chain links TRBV6-6 to TRBJ2-5; 9 bases line up with TRBD2. Germline V lookup: CDR1 MNHNY, CDR2 SVGAGI (reference sequence). J lost 2 bases, V lost 2 bases, and 6 bases had no gene match. The CDR3 totals 16 residues. The CDR3 bases are TGTGCCAGCAGTTACCCACTTCTAGCGGGGCAAGAGACCCAGTACTTC. It specifies CASSYPLLAGQETQYF.

V gene TRBV5-6 combines with J gene TRBJ2-7; 12 bases match TRBD2. J gave up 2 bases and V 3 bases, and 9 bases lay outside the gene matches. The CDR3 totals 17 residues. From germline, CDR1 is SGHDT and CDR2 YYEEEE. The CDR3 nucleotides read TGTGCCAGCAGCTCCCCGACTAGCGGGAGACGACCCTACGAGCAGTACTTC. Amino acid sequence: CASSSPTSGRRPYEQYF.

The J gene is TRBJ2-1, the V gene TRBV21-1; TRBD1 is the table's D call and was not checked against the DNA. TRBV21-1 is given as a pseudogene. The CDR3 loop spans 16 amino acids. The CDR3 here is CASSTPGAGEDNEQFF. CDR3 nucleotide sequence: TGTGCCAGCAGTACCCCCGGTGCAGGGGAAGACAATGAGCAGTTCTTC.

This rearrangement joins TRBV7-2 to TRBJ2-7; 12 bases map to TRBD2. Germline V gene lookup returns CDR1 SGHTA and CDR2 FQGNSA. V was pared by 2 bases and J by 1 base, with 12 bases of the junction left unmatched. The CDR3 is made up of 19 amino acids. This chain's CDR3 is CASSLRLASGRAGSYEQYF. CDR3 nucleotides: TGTGCCAGCAGCTTAAGGCTGGCTAGCGGGAGGGCCGGATCCTACGAGCAGTACTTC. Filled out from reference TRBV7-2 and TRBJ2-7, the complete variable domain reads GAGVSQSPSNKVTEKGKDVELRCDPISGHTALYWYRQSLGQGLEFLIYFQGNSAPDKSGLPSDRFSAERTGGSVSTLTIQRTQQEDSAVYLCASSLRLASGRAGSYEQYFGPGTRLTVT.

This clone was seen only once. This chain joins TRBV7-6 and TRBJ2-2; TRBD2 matches 12 bases. The CDR3 runs 19 residues. Unmatched junction bases numbered 19, after V lost 7 bases and J lost 7 bases. Germline V CDR1 and CDR2: SGHVS, FNYEAQ. The CDR3 sequence is CASTPGGLAGGPSIGELFF. The CDR3 nucleotides read TGTGCCAGCACCCCAGGGGGGCTAGCGGGAGGGCCTTCGATCGGGGAGCTGTTTTTT.

The chain has TRBV18 and TRBJ2-1; 8 bases are shared with TRBD2. Germline values: CDR1 KGHSH, CDR2 LQKENI. The CDR3 is made up of 16 amino acids. J lost 2 bases, V lost 2 bases, and 5 bases had no gene match. The CDR3 region has the DNA TGTGCCAGCTCACCAGAGGCACTAGCGGCCTACAATGAGCAGTTCTTC. Translation gives CASSPEALAAYNEQFF.

The rearrangement links TRBV6-1 to TRBJ2-3, with D perhaps TRBD1 (6 bases). Germline V gene sequence: CDR1 MNHNS, CDR2 SASEGT. The CDR3 totals 16 residues. The V gene lost 1 base and the J gene lost 6 bases, with 17 bases spanning the gap. CDR3 coding DNA: TGTGCCAGCAGTGAAGGGCAGGGGTTGTCGTGGGATACGCAGTATTTT. This gives the protein CASSEGQGLSWDTQYF.

V is TRBV27 and J is TRBJ2-2; D gene uncertain. This CDR3 is 13 amino acids long. CDR1 is MNHEY, CDR2 SMNVEV, per germline (reference sequence). V shed 4 bases and J shed 5 bases, with 8 bases lying between them. The CDR3 loop reads CASSSVSTGELFF. The DNA for the CDR3 is TGTGCCAGCAGTTCAGTTTCGACCGGGGAGCTGTTTTTT.

The rearrangement joins TRBV6-5 to TRBJ2-1; 7 nucleotides agree with TRBD1. J was trimmed by 5 bases and V by 6 bases; bases with no gene match: 10. The CDR3 sequence is 15 residues long. In germline, CDR1 is MNHEY, CDR2 SVGAGI. The CDR3 DNA follows: TGTGCCAGCAGCCTAAACCGGGACAGAAACAATGAGCAGTTCTTC. It is translated as CASSLNRDRNNEQFF.

This rearrangement joins TRBV18 to TRBJ1-1; the D is unclear. The V end was cut by 8 bases, the J end by 8 bases, with 21 bases between. From germline, CDR1 is KGHSH and CDR2 LQKENI. The CDR3 length is 14 residues. Here the CDR3 reads CASTGTYDGVEAFF. Here the CDR3 DNA reads TGTGCCAGCACCGGTACCTACGATGGGGTCGAAGCTTTCTTT.

The rearrangement uses TRBV9 and TRBJ1-3; D not certain. Trimming took 0 bases from V and 0 from J, leaving 10 bases between them. There are 16 residues in the CDR3. Germline V gene data show CDR1 as SGDLS and CDR2 as YYNGEE. The CDR3 DNA reads TGTGCCAGCAGCGTAGATAGGGCCTCCTCTGGAAACACCATATATTTT. Protein sequence: CASSVDRASSGNTIYF.

The chain combines TRBV7-3 with TRBJ2-3; a possible D gene is TRBD2 (5 bases). Germline loops: CDR1 SGHTA, CDR2 FQGTGA. V dropped 4 bases and J dropped 2 bases, with 13 bases sitting between them. The CDR3 totals 15 residues. The CDR3 loop reads CASSSIGSNTDTQYF. CDR3 nucleotides: TGTGCCAGCAGCTCCATAGGGAGCAACACAGATACGCAGTATTTT.

This chain joins TRBV18 and TRBJ2-5, with 8 bases fitting TRBD2. The CDR3 extends over 16 amino acids. With V trimmed by 3 bases and J by 3 bases, 9 bases remained unmatched. Germline lookup yields CDR1 KGHSH and CDR2 LQKENI. This CDR3 reads CASSPLLAASKETQYF. CDR3 coding DNA: TGTGCCAGCTCACCCCTACTAGCGGCAAGCAAAGAGACCCAGTACTTC.